These T cell receptor beta chains were read from a single sample in a study of control samples from healthy donors and cancer patients. Measured with immunoSEQ multiplex PCR; TCRdb has only the in-frame clones, and not every one. The sample holds approximately 84,000 clones, roughly four fifths seen once. The specimen was blood. Source of these receptors: a woman aged 60-75 years in good health. The CDR3 runs from the conserved cysteine through the conserved F or W. Each record gives: D gene, clone size, J gene, V gene, CDR3 DNA, CDR3 protein. A D gene is named only where the DNA matches it firmly. Expanded clones are given a class, and other clones once, few, many or no size at all.

D: .; size: .; J: TRBJ1-2; V: TRBV5-1; DNA: TGCGCCAGCAGCTGGGGCGGGGACTATGGCTACACCTTC; CDR3: CASSWGGDYGYTF
D: .; size: .; J: TRBJ2-7; V: TRBV10-2; DNA: TGCGCCAGCACCCCCAGGGACAACGAGCAGTACTTC; CDR3: CASTPRDNEQYF
D: .; size: once; J: TRBJ2-5; V: TRBV28; DNA: TGTGCCAGCAGTCAGGGGGGAATCCAAGAGACCCAGTACTTC; CDR3: CASSQGGIQETQYF
D: .; size: once; J: TRBJ1-2; V: TRBV28; DNA: TGTGCCAGCAGTTTAGGGGTCTATGGCTACACCTTC; CDR3: CASSLGVYGYTF
D: .; size: .; J: TRBJ1-2; V: TRBV6-5; DNA: TGTGCCAGCAGTTCTACAGGGAGCGTAATAGGTGGCTACACCTTC; CDR3: CASSSTGSVIGGYTF
D: TRBD1; size: .; J: TRBJ1-6; V: TRBV19; DNA: TGTGCCAGTAGTGGACAGGGGAATTCACCCCTCCACTTT; CDR3: CASSGQGNSPLHF
D: .; size: .; J: TRBJ1-2; V: TRBV2; DNA: TGTGCCAGCAGTACTCAGGGGTCCTATGGCTACACCTTC; CDR3: CASSTQGSYGYTF
D: .; size: .; J: TRBJ1-5; V: TRBV19; DNA: TGTGCCAGTAAGGGGACTACCAATCAGCCCCAGCATTTT; CDR3: CASKGTTNQPQHF
D: .; size: once; J: TRBJ1-6; V: TRBV25-1; DNA: TGTGCCAGCAGTGCTGGTAACCCAAGCTCCTATAATTCACCCCTCCACTTT; CDR3: CASSAGNPSSYNSPLHF
D: .; size: .; J: TRBJ2-1; V: TRBV19; DNA: TGTGCCAGTAGTGCGCCGACTCCGCTCTCCTACAATGAGCAGTTCTTC; CDR3: CASSAPTPLSYNEQFF
D: .; size: .; J: TRBJ2-5; V: TRBV5-6; DNA: TGTGCCAGCAGCTTGAGTTTGGGGGATGCAGAGACCCAGTACTTC; CDR3: CASSLSLGDAETQYF
D: .; size: .; J: TRBJ2-7; V: TRBV12-3/TRBV12-4; DNA: TGTGCCAGCAGTCCCGCCCCTCGGCGGGAGCAGTACTTC; CDR3: CASSPAPRREQYF
D: .; size: .; J: TRBJ2-7; V: TRBV29-1; DNA: TGCAGCGTTGATACAGTTCGGGAGCAGTACTTC; CDR3: CSVDTVREQYF
D: .; size: .; J: TRBJ2-7; V: TRBV19; DNA: TGTGCCAGTAGTATAGATCCCGGCTCCTCCTACGAGCAGTACTTC; CDR3: CASSIDPGSSYEQYF
D: .; size: .; J: TRBJ2-5; V: TRBV2; DNA: TGTGCCAGCACGGTTGAGGCAGCCGGTGAGACCCAGTACTTC; CDR3: CASTVEAAGETQYF
D: .; size: .; J: TRBJ2-1; V: TRBV21-1; DNA: TGTGCCAGCAGCAATCGCGGGGGAAACTTCCCACGATTTTACAATGAGCAGTTCTTC; CDR3: CASSNRGGNFPRFYNEQFF
D: .; size: .; J: TRBJ1-4; V: TRBV3-1/TRBV3-2; DNA: TGTGCCAGCAGCCAAGGAGGTTGGGGGGGCGTTGATGAAAAACTGTTTTTT; CDR3: CASSQGGWGGVDEKLFF
D: TRBD1; size: once; J: TRBJ2-5; V: TRBV7-2; DNA: TGTGCCAGCAGCCAAACGACAGGGTCGCTGGCCCAGTACTTC; CDR3: CASSQTTGSLAQYF
D: .; size: many; J: TRBJ1-2; V: TRBV2; DNA: TGTGCCAGCAGTGCCTCGGGGTATGGCTACACCTTC; CDR3: CASSASGYGYTF
D: .; size: .; J: TRBJ2-3; V: TRBV7-2; DNA: TGTGCCAGCAGCTCCGGAGGGCCGGTTGGTACGCAGTATTTT; CDR3: CASSSGGPVGTQYF
D: .; size: .; J: TRBJ2-3; V: TRBV2; DNA: TGTGCCAGCAGTGGACGGACGAGCACAGATACGCAGTATTTT; CDR3: CASSGRTSTDTQYF
D: .; size: .; J: TRBJ2-2; V: TRBV19; DNA: TGTGCCAGTAGCAGTCAGGTTGCCGGGGAGCTGTTTTTT; CDR3: CASSSQVAGELFF
D: .; size: .; J: TRBJ1-1; V: TRBV7-2; DNA: TGTGCCAGCAGCTTAGCGCGTCGGGGGCAGGGCACTGAAGCTTTCTTT; CDR3: CASSLARRGQGTEAFF
D: .; size: .; J: TRBJ2-5; V: TRBV28; DNA: TGTGCCAGCAGTTGGGGAGCGAATATCGAGACCCAGTACTTC; CDR3: CASSWGANIETQYF
D: .; size: .; J: TRBJ1-2; V: TRBV5-6; DNA: TGTGCCAGCAGCTCAGAGACAGTCCGGATCCATGGCTACACCTTC; CDR3: CASSSETVRIHGYTF
D: .; size: .; J: TRBJ2-1; V: TRBV5-1; DNA: TGCGCCAGCAGCCCAGGGGCCTACAATGAGCAGTTCTTC; CDR3: CASSPGAYNEQFF
D: TRBD2; size: .; J: TRBJ2-1; V: TRBV5-1; DNA: TGCGCCAGCAGCAACACTGCTCTAGCGGGGGTACGCTCCTACAATGAGCAGTTCTTC; CDR3: CASSNTALAGVRSYNEQFF
D: .; size: .; J: TRBJ2-3; V: TRBV12-3/TRBV12-4; DNA: TGTGCCAGCAGTTTAGGCCTAAAGGGTACGCAGTATTTT; CDR3: CASSLGLKGTQYF
D: TRBD2; size: .; J: TRBJ2-1; V: TRBV19; DNA: TGTGCCAGTACTAGGGGGGCGGGAGGCTCCTACAATGAGCAGTTCTTC; CDR3: CASTRGAGGSYNEQFF
D: TRBD1; size: .; J: TRBJ1-4; V: TRBV5-1; DNA: TGCGCCAGCAGCCCAGACAGGGGTTTTAGTGAAAAACTGTTTTTT; CDR3: CASSPDRGFSEKLFF
D: .; size: .; J: TRBJ2-5; V: TRBV7-2; DNA: TGTGCCAGCAGCTTTAGACTGGTGACGTCGCAAGAGACCCAGTACTTC; CDR3: CASSFRLVTSQETQYF
D: .; size: .; J: TRBJ2-1; V: TRBV24-1; DNA: TGTGCCACCAGTGTTGGGGCGCTTGGCAATGAGCAGTTCTTC; CDR3: CATSVGALGNEQFF
D: .; size: .; J: TRBJ1-1; V: TRBV7-2; DNA: TGTGCCAGCAGCCCCACGCACCCGAACACTGAAGCTTTCTTT; CDR3: CASSPTHPNTEAFF
D: TRBD1; size: .; J: TRBJ1-4; V: TRBV18; DNA: TGTGCCAGCTCACCAACAGGGGGCACTAATGAAAAACTGTTTTTT; CDR3: CASSPTGGTNEKLFF
D: TRBD1; size: .; J: TRBJ2-2; V: TRBV28; DNA: TGTGCCAGCCGTCGCGGACAGGGAGGCACCGGGGAGCTGTTTTTT; CDR3: CASRRGQGGTGELFF
D: .; size: .; J: TRBJ2-2; V: TRBV5-1; DNA: TGCGCCAGCAGCCCAACGGCGACGAACACCGGGGAGCTGTTTTTT; CDR3: CASSPTATNTGELFF
D: .; size: .; J: TRBJ2-3; V: TRBV29-1; DNA: TGCAGCGTACGACAGGGCACAGATACGCAGTATTTT; CDR3: CSVRQGTDTQYF
D: .; size: .; J: TRBJ2-7; V: TRBV18; DNA: TGTGCCAGCTCACCGCGACAGGCAACCTACGAGCAGTACTTC; CDR3: CASSPRQATYEQYF
D: TRBD1; size: .; J: TRBJ1-3; V: TRBV3-1/TRBV3-2; DNA: TGTGCCAGCAGCCAATGGGACAGCTCTGGAAACACCATATATTTT; CDR3: CASSQWDSSGNTIYF
D: TRBD1; size: once; J: TRBJ2-7; V: TRBV6-5; DNA: TGTGCCAGCAGTTACTCCGGGACAGGCTCCTACGAGCAGTACTTC; CDR3: CASSYSGTGSYEQYF
D: .; size: few; J: TRBJ1-2; V: TRBV29-1; DNA: TGCAGCGTCGACAACTACAGGGACCTCTATGGCTACACCTTC; CDR3: CSVDNYRDLYGYTF
D: TRBD2; size: .; J: TRBJ2-3; V: TRBV6-5; DNA: TGTGCCAGCCTCGGCGGGGGGGCCCCAGATACGCAGTATTTT; CDR3: CASLGGGAPDTQYF
D: TRBD2; size: .; J: TRBJ2-3; V: TRBV5-1; DNA: TGCGCCAGCAGGGCTACTAGCGGTAGCACAGATACGCAGTTGAGGGCGCAGTATTTT; CDR3: CASRATSGSTDTQLRAQYF
D: .; size: .; J: TRBJ2-1; V: TRBV5-1; DNA: TGCGCCAGCAGCCTCCGGACGGAGGGTGAGCAGTTCTTC; CDR3: CASSLRTEGEQFF
D: .; size: .; J: TRBJ1-3; V: TRBV6-5; DNA: TGTGCCAGCAGTTACTCGGCGGGAGGATCTGGAAACACCATATATTTT; CDR3: CASSYSAGGSGNTIYF
D: .; size: .; J: TRBJ1-6; V: TRBV12-3/TRBV12-4; DNA: TGTGCCAGCAGTTTTACAAATCGTTCACCCCTCCACTTT; CDR3: CASSFTNRSPLHF
D: TRBD2; size: once; J: TRBJ2-2; V: TRBV13; DNA: TGTGCCAGCAGCTTCGGGACTAGTTCAGCCGGGGAGCTGTTTTTT; CDR3: CASSFGTSSAGELFF
D: .; size: .; J: TRBJ2-1; V: TRBV10-3; DNA: TGTGCCATCACAAACAATGAGCAGTTCTTC; CDR3: CAITNNEQFF
D: TRBD2; size: once; J: TRBJ2-1; V: TRBV7-2; DNA: TGTGCCAGCAGCCCGATACGGCGGGAGTACAATGAGCAGTTCTTC; CDR3: CASSPIRREYNEQFF
D: .; size: .; J: TRBJ1-2; V: TRBV21-1; DNA: TGTGCCAGCAGCAACAGGGCCTTCGCCTATGGCTACACCTTC; CDR3: CASSNRAFAYGYTF
D: .; size: .; J: TRBJ2-7; V: TRBV28; DNA: TGTGCCAGCAGTTTACAGGCCCCCTACGAGCAGTACTTC; CDR3: CASSLQAPYEQYF
D: .; size: .; J: TRBJ2-1; V: TRBV7-2; DNA: TGTGCCAGCAGCCCCTCCGGGGTAGCGGTTTACAATGAGCAGTTCTTC; CDR3: CASSPSGVAVYNEQFF
D: .; size: .; J: TRBJ2-2; V: TRBV6-6; DNA: TGTGCCAGCAGTCAATTACAGGGTCCGAACACCGGGGAGCTGTTTTTT; CDR3: CASSQLQGPNTGELFF
D: .; size: .; J: TRBJ2-1; V: TRBV28; DNA: TGTGCCAGCAGTTTGACTAGAAGTTCCTACAATGAGCAGTTCTTC; CDR3: CASSLTRSSYNEQFF
D: .; size: .; J: TRBJ1-1; V: TRBV6-2/TRBV6-3; DNA: TGTGCCAGCAGCCCACTCAGGACCATGGGGAACACTGAAGCTTTCTTT; CDR3: CASSPLRTMGNTEAFF
D: .; size: .; J: TRBJ2-6; V: TRBV6-1; DNA: TGTGCCAGCAGTGAAGAATTATGGACAGGGGCCAACGTCCTGACTTTC; CDR3: CASSEELWTGANVLTF
D: .; size: .; J: TRBJ1-2; V: TRBV28; DNA: TGTGCCAGCAGTACTAATCCCTGGGGCCTCTATGGCTACACCTTC; CDR3: CASSTNPWGLYGYTF
D: .; size: .; J: TRBJ2-5; V: TRBV2; DNA: TGTGCCAGCTCCCTGGCACCGATGGGGACCCAGTACTTC; CDR3: CASSLAPMGTQYF